This T cell receptor (beta chain) came from a study of PD-1 blockade in classical Hodgkin lymphoma. The CDR3 has 14 residues. Trimming took 4 bases from V and 2 from J, leaving 12 bases between them. The germline V gene has CDR1 LNHDA and CDR2 SQIVND (reference sequence). The patients all showed relapse after autologous stem cell transplantation, while their brentuximab vedotin exposure varied. Researchers used magnetic negative selection to pull out pure CD4+ T cells from thawed PBMCs. This table comes from immunoSEQ multiplex PCR, and its TCRdb copy is limited to in-frame clones, with some not included. The sample holds around 31,000 clones; 65% to 90% are singletons and the top ten take about 2.4%. Study-wide findings and caveats: By C4D1, diversity of CD4+ TCRs had risen significantly, whereas that of CD8+ TCRs had not. In newly diagnosed patients, baseline TCR diversity was reportedly below that of healthy donors.

As for this clone: Its specificity is unknown.

Sequencing was performed on CD4+ T cells from blood, taken at baseline. The source of this sequence is a human donor with classical Hodgkin lymphoma. The chain combines TRBV19 with TRBJ2-7; D gene uncertain. This CDR3 is CASSKGPPTYEQYF. The CDR3 nucleotides read TGTGCCAGTAGTAAAGGTCCACCGACCTACGAGCAGTACTTC. The whole variable domain, remainder taken from reference TRBV19 and TRBJ2-7, is DGGITQSPKYLFRKEGQNVTLSCEQNLNHDAMYWYRQDPGQGLRLIYYSQIVNDFQKGDIAEGYSVSREKKESFPLTVTSAQKNPTAFYLCASSKGPPTYEQYFGPGTRLTVT.